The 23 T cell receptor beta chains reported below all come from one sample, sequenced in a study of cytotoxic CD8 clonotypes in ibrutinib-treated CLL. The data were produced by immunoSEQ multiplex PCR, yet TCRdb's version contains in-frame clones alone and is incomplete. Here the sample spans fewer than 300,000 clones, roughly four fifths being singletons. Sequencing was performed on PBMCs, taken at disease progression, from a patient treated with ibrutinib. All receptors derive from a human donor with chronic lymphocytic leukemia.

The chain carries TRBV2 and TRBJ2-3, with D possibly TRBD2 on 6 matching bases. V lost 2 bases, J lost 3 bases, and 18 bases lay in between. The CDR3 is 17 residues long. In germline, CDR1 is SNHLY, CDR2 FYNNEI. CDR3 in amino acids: CASSEYRYGSVTDTQYF. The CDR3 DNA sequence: TGTGCCAGCAGTGAATATCGGTACGGGAGTGTTACAGATACGCAGTATTTT.

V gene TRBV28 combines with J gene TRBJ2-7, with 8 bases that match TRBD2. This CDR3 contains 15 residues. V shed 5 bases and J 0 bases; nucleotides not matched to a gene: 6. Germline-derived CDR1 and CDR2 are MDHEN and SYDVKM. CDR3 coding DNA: TGTGCCAGCAGTGGTATTACTAGCGGCTCCTACGAGCAGTACTTC. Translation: CASSGITSGSYEQYF.

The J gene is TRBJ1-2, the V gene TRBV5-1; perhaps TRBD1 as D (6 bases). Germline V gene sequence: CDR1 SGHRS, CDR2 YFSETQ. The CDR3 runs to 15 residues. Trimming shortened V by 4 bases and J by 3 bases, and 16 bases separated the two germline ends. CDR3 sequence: CASSPAQGIDYGYTF. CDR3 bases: TGCGCCAGCAGCCCGGCACAGGGAATCGACTATGGCTACACCTTC.

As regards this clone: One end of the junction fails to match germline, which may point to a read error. The CDR3 loop is CSVGLAGAVF. CDR3 DNA sequence: TGCAGCGTCGGACTAGCGGGAGCCGTCTTC. The chain has TRBV29-1 and TRBJ2-1, with 13 nucleotides matching TRBD2. This CDR3 is built from 10 residues. Germline values: CDR1 SQVTM, CDR2 ANQGSEA.

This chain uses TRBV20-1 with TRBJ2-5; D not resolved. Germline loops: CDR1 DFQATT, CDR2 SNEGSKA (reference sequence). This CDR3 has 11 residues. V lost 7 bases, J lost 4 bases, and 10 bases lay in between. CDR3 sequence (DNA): TGCAGTGTTCGACCCCTAGAGACCCAGTACTTC. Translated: CSVRPLETQYF.

CDR3: CASSLTGRLETQYF. DNA of the CDR3: TGTGCCAGCAGCTTGACAGGGCGGTTGGAGACCCAGTACTTC. V is TRBV5-6 and J is TRBJ2-5; possibly TRBD1 for D (6 bases). Trimming took 1 base from V and 5 from J, leaving 12 bases between them. In germline, CDR1 is SGHDT, CDR2 YYEEEE. The CDR3 loop spans 14 amino acids.

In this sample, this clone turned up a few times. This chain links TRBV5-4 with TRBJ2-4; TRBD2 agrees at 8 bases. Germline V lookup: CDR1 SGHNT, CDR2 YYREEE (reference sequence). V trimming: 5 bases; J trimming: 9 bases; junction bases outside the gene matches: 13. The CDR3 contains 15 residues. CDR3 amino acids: CASRNGSGSIGIQYF. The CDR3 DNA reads TGTGCCAGCAGGAACGGAAGCGGGAGCATAGGCATTCAGTACTTC.

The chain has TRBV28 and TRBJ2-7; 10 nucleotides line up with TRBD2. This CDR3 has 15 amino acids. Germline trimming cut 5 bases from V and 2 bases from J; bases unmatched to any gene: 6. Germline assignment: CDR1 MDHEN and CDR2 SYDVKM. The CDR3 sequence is CASSPGLAGAYEQYF. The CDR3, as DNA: TGTGCCAGCAGTCCCGGGCTAGCGGGAGCCTACGAGCAGTACTTC.

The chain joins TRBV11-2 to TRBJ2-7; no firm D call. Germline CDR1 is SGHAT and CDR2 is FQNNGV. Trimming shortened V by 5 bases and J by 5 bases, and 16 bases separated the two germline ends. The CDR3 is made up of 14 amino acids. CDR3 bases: TGTGCCAGCAGCCATAGATGGAGTGCCCACGAGCAGTACTTC. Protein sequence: CASSHRWSAHEQYF.

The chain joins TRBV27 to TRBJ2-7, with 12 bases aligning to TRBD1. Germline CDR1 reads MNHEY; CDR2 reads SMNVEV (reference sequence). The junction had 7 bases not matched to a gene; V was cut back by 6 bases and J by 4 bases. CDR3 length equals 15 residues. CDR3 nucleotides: TGTGCCAGCAGAATGGGACAGGGGGCGCTTTACGAGCAGTACTTC. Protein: CASRMGQGALYEQYF.

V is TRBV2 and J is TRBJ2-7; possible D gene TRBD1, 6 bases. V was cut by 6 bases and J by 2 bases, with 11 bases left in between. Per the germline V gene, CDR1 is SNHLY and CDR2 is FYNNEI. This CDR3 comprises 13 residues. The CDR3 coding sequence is TGTGCCAGCAGCGCCCGGGACACCTACGAGCAGTACTTC. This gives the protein CASSARDTYEQYF.

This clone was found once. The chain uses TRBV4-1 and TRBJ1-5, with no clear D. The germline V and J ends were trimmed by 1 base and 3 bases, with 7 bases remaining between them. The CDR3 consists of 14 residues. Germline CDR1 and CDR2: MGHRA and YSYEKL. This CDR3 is CASSQVGDNQPQHF. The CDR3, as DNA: TGCGCCAGCAGCCAAGTGGGTGACAATCAGCCCCAGCATTTT.

CDR3 in DNA: TGTGCCAGCAGTCACAGGGTTCCTCGCTCCTACGAGCAGTACTTC. Protein product: CASSHRVPRSYEQYF. V gene TRBV27 combines with J gene TRBJ2-7, with a tentative D call TRBD1 (6 bases). This CDR3 is 15 amino acids long. CDR1 MNHEY and CDR2 SMNVEV come from the germline V gene (reference sequence). Trimming removed 5 bases at V and 0 bases at J, with 14 bases between.

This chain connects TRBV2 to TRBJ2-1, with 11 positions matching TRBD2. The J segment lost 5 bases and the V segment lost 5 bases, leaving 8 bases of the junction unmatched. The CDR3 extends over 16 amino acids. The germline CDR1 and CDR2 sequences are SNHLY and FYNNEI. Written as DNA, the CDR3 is TGTGCCAGCAGTCTAGCGGGAGGCTCCCGGAACAATGAGCAGTTCTTC. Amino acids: CASSLAGGSRNNEQFF.

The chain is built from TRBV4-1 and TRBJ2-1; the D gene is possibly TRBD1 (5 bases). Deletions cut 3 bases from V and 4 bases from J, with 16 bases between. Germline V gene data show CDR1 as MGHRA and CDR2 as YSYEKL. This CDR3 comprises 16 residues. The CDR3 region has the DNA TGCGCCAGCAGCCATAAACCCGCAGGGCAGTACAATGAGCAGTTCTTC. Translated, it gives CASSHKPAGQYNEQFF.

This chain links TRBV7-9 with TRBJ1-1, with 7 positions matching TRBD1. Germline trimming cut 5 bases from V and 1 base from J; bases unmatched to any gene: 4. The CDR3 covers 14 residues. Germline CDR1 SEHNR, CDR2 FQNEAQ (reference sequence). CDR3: CASSRQGKNTEAFF. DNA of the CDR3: TGTGCCAGCAGCAGACAGGGTAAGAACACTGAAGCTTTCTTT.

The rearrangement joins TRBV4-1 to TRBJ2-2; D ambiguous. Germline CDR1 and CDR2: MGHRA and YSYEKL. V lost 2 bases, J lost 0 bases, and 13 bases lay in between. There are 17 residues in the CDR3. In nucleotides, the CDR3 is TGCGCCAGCAGCCAAATTCGGATCGACGCGAACACCGGGGAGCTGTTTTTT. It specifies CASSQIRIDANTGELFF.

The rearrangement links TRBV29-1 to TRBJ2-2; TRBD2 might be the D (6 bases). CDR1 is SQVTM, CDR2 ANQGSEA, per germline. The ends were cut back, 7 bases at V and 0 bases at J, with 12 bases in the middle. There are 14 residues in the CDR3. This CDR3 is CSAPEGSNTGELFF. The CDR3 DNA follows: TGCAGCGCCCCGGAGGGGTCGAACACCGGGGAGCTGTTTTTT.

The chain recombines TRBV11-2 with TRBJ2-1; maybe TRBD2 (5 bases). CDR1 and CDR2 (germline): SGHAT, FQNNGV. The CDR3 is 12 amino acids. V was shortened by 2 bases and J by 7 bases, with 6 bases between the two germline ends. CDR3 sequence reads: CASSLSGNEQFF. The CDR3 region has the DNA TGTGCCAGCAGCTTAAGCGGAAATGAGCAGTTCTTC.

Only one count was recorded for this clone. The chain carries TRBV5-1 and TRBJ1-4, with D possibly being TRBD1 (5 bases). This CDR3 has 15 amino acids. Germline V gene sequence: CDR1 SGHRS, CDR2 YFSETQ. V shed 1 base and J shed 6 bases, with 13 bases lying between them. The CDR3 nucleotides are TGCGCCAGCAGCTTGACTCAGGGAGGGGATGAAAAACTGTTTTTT. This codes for CASSLTQGGDEKLFF.

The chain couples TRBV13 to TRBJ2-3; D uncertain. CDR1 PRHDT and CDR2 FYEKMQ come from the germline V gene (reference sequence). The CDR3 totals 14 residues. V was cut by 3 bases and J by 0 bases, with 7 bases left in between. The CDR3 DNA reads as TGTGCCAGCAGCTTGGCGGACAGCACAGATACGCAGTATTTT. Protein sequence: CASSLADSTDTQYF.

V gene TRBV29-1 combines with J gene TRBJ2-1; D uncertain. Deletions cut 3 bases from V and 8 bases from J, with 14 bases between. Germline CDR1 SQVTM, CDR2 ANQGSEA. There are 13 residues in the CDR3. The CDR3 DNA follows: TGCAGCGTTGACCACCCGCTTAACCATGAGCAGTTCTTC. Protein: CSVDHPLNHEQFF.

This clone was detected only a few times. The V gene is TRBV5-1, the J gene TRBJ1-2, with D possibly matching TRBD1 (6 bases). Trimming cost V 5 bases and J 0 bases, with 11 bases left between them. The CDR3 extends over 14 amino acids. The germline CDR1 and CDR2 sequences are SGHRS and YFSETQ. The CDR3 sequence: CASREGGANYGYTF. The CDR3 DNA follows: TGCGCCAGCAGGGAGGGGGGCGCTAACTATGGCTACACCTTC.